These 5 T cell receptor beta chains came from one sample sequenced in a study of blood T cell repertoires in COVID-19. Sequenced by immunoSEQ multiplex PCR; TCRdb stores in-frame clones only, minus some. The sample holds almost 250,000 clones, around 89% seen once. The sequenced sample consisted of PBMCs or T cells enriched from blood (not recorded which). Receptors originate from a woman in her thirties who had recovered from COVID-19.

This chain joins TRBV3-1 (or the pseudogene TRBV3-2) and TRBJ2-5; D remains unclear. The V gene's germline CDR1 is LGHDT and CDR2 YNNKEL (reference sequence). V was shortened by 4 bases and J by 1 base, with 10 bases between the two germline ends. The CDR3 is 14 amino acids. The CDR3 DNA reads TGTGCCAGCAGCCCCCGACACCGCCAAGAGACCCAGTACTTC. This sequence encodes CASSPRHRQETQYF.

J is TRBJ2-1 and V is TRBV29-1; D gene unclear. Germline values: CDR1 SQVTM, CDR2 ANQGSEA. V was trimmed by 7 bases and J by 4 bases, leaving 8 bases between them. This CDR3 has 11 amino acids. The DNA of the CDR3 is TGCAGCGCCTGGGCTTACAATGAGCAGTTCTTC. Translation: CSAWAYNEQFF.

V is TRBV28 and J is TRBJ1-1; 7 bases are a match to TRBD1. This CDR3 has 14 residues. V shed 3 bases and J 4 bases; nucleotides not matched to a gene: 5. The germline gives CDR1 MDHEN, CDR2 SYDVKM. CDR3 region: CASSFPAGGTEAFF. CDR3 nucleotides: TGTGCCAGCAGTTTCCCGGCAGGGGGCACTGAAGCTTTCTTT.

The CDR3 loop reads CASSQGPGTDTQYF. In nucleotides, the CDR3 is TGCGCCAGCAGCCAAGGGCCGGGAACAGATACGCAGTATTTT. V and J are TRBV4-1 and TRBJ2-3; perhaps TRBD2 as D (5 bases). The V end lost 1 base, the J end lost 3 bases, and 8 bases lay between the germline ends. Germline loops: CDR1 MGHRA, CDR2 YSYEKL. CDR3 length: 14 amino acids.

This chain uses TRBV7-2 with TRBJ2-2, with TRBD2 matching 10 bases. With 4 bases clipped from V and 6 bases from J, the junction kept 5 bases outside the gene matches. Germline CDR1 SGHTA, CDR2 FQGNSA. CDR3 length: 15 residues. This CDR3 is CASSSSGSRAGELFF. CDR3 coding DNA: TGTGCCAGCAGCTCTAGCGGGAGCAGGGCCGGGGAGCTGTTTTTT.